The 22 T cell receptor beta chains below come from one sample, sequenced in a study of OX40 agonist ivuxolimab in advanced cancers. Here immunoSEQ multiplex PCR was the method, and the copy in TCRdb shows in-frame clones only, minus some. The sample contains 83,000 or so clones, less than 85% of which appear only once. The sample in question was CD4+ or CD8+ T cells sorted from blood, obtained in a trial of the OX40 agonist ivuxolimab. The receptors stem from an adult with an advanced solid tumor such as melanoma, head and neck, liver or kidney cancer.

This clone was seen only a few times. Written as DNA, the CDR3 is TGCAGCGCCACACAGGGAGGGAAGACCCAGTACTTC. Amino acids: CSATQGGKTQYF. The chain uses TRBV29-1 and TRBJ2-5; D perhaps matches TRBD2 (7 bases). Germline V gene sequence: CDR1 SQVTM, CDR2 ANQGSEA. V lost 7 bases, J lost 6 bases, and 15 bases lay in between. This CDR3 has 12 amino acids.

The chain uses TRBV28 and TRBJ1-5; D unresolved. CDR1 is MDHEN, CDR2 SYDVKM, per germline. The ends were cut back, 8 bases at V and 0 bases at J, with 5 bases in the middle. This CDR3 contains 12 residues. The CDR3 sequence: CASRDSNQPQHF. The CDR3 DNA reads TGTGCCAGCCGGGATAGCAATCAGCCCCAGCATTTT.

V usage is TRBV7-9 and J usage is TRBJ2-1, with 7 nucleotides matching TRBD2. Germline trimming cut 3 bases from V and 6 bases from J; bases unmatched to any gene: 8. The V gene's germline CDR1 is SEHNR and CDR2 FQNEAQ (reference sequence). This CDR3 has 15 residues. The CDR3 region is CASSLGTTGLNEQFF. CDR3 in DNA: TGTGCCAGCAGCTTGGGGACTACCGGTCTCAATGAGCAGTTCTTC.

This clone rates as large. The chain combines TRBV27 with TRBJ1-1; TRBD1 is a possible D gene (5 bases). V was pared by 4 bases and J by 1 base, with 16 bases between. This CDR3 is built from 16 residues. Germline lookup yields CDR1 MNHEY and CDR2 SMNVEV (reference sequence). The CDR3 DNA sequence: TGTGCCAGCAGTTCACAGGTCTTGGGGGAGAACACTGAAGCTTTCTTT. It codes for CASSSQVLGENTEAFF.

The chain's CDR3 is CASSPTRRPPYEQYF. In nucleotides, the CDR3 is TGTGCCAGCAGCCCGACTAGAAGGCCCCCCTACGAGCAGTACTTC. The chain employs TRBV28 and TRBJ2-7; D is possibly TRBD2 (6 bases). Germline V gene lookup returns CDR1 MDHEN and CDR2 SYDVKM. V shed 6 bases and J shed 2 bases, with 17 bases lying between them. The CDR3 is 15 amino acids. Full variable domain (rest looked up from reference TRBV28 and TRBJ2-7): DVKVTQSSRYLVKRTGEKVFLECVQDMDHENMFWYRQDPGLGLRLIYFSYDVKMKEKGDIPEGYSVSREKKERFSLILESASTNQTSMYLCASSPTRRPPYEQYFGPGTRLTVT.

This clone was detected only a few times. The V call is TRBV7-2, the J call TRBJ2-2, with 8 bases identical to TRBD1. With V trimmed by 3 bases and J by 13 bases, 16 bases remained unmatched. The CDR3 extends over 16 amino acids. Germline-derived CDR1 and CDR2 are SGHTA and FQGNSA. This CDR3 is CASSLHGAGGIKGLFF. Here the CDR3 DNA reads TGTGCCAGCAGCTTGCATGGGGCAGGGGGCATTAAGGGGCTGTTTTTT. The whole variable domain, remainder taken from reference TRBV7-2 and TRBJ2-2, is GAGVSQSPSNKVTEKGKDVELRCDPISGHTALYWYRQSLGQGLEFLIYFQGNSAPDKSGLPSDRFSAERTGGSVSTLTIQRTQQEDSAVYLCASSLHGAGGIKGLFFGEGSRLTVL.

The table lists this clone with a count of one. The V gene is TRBV4-2, the J gene TRBJ1-4; D not resolved. V was clipped by 0 bases and J by 8 bases, with 16 bases between them. Germline CDR1 and CDR2: LGHNA and YNFKEQ. CDR3 length equals 16 residues. The CDR3 coding sequence is TGTGCCAGCAGCCAAGATCGTCGGGGAACCAACGAAAAACTGTTTTTT. This codes for CASSQDRRGTNEKLFF.

The chain recombines TRBV29-1 with TRBJ2-7; D is unresolved. The V gene lost 5 bases and the J gene lost 1 base, with 6 bases spanning the gap. The CDR3 spans 11 residues. CDR1 and CDR2 (germline): SQVTM, ANQGSEA. CDR3 region: CSVTSSYEQYF. The DNA for the CDR3 is TGCAGCGTTACCAGTTCCTACGAGCAGTACTTC.

The chain couples TRBV11-2 to TRBJ1-5; 10 nucleotides line up with TRBD1. The CDR3 has 15 residues. The J segment lost 4 bases and the V segment lost 5 bases, leaving 5 bases of the junction unmatched. CDR1 SGHAT and CDR2 FQNNGV come from the germline V gene. The CDR3: CASSPGQGQNQPQHF. DNA for the CDR3: TGTGCCAGCAGCCCGGGACAGGGGCAGAATCAGCCCCAGCATTTT. The whole variable domain, filled in from reference TRBV11-2 and TRBJ1-5, reads EAGVAQSPRYKIIEKRQSVAFWCNPISGHATLYWYQQILGQGPKLLIQFQNNGVVDDSQLPKDRFSAERLKGVDSTLKIQPAKLEDSAVYLCASSPGQGQNQPQHFGDGTRLSIL.

The genes are TRBV2 and TRBJ2-4; D ambiguous. CDR3 length equals 13 residues. Trimming removed 7 bases at V and 0 bases at J, with 7 bases between. Germline V CDR1 and CDR2: SNHLY, FYNNEI. CDR3 sequence reads: CASTLLAKNIQYF. The CDR3 nucleotides are TGTGCCAGCACCCTTTTAGCCAAAAACATTCAGTACTTC.

The chain joins TRBV18 to TRBJ1-3; possible D gene TRBD1, 5 bases. The CDR3 has 14 residues. The germline V gene encodes CDR1 KGHSH and CDR2 LQKENI. Trimming took off 3 bases at V and 4 bases at J, with 10 bases between the two ends. The CDR3 DNA reads TGTGCCAGCTCACCCCCCGGGGGGGGAAACACCATATATTTT. Protein product: CASSPPGGGNTIYF.

This clone was counted once. The chain joins TRBV14 to TRBJ2-1; the D is unclear. Deletions cut 5 bases from V and 0 bases from J, with 5 bases between. The CDR3 extends over 13 amino acids. From germline, CDR1 is SGHDN and CDR2 FVKESK. In nucleotides, the CDR3 is TGTGCCAGCAGCGTAAACTCCTACAATGAGCAGTTCTTC. Translating gives CASSVNSYNEQFF.

This chain joins TRBV7-9 and TRBJ1-1; D is uncertain. The CDR3 sequence is 15 residues long. The germline gives CDR1 SEHNR, CDR2 FQNEAQ (reference sequence). V gave up 5 bases and J gave up 0 bases, with 13 bases separating them. DNA of the CDR3: TGTGCCAGCAGCCCCCTGGGAGGGATGAACACTGAAGCTTTCTTT. As protein: CASSPLGGMNTEAFF.

The chain joins TRBV6-1 to TRBJ2-3; 7 bases map to TRBD2. This CDR3 contains 15 residues. The ends lost 5 bases at V and 2 bases at J; junction bases unmatched: 7. Germline lookup yields CDR1 MNHNS and CDR2 SASEGT. The CDR3 nucleotides are TGTGCCAGCAGTCTAGCGGTCCCGAACACAGATACGCAGTATTTT. Residues: CASSLAVPNTDTQYF.

The chain has TRBV11-2 and TRBJ1-2, with D perhaps TRBD1 (6 bases). Germline values: CDR1 SGHAT, CDR2 FQNNGV. V lost 5 bases to trimming and J lost 8 bases, with 18 bases between them. The CDR3 consists of 14 residues. CDR3 sequence reads: CASSPGGQGRGYTF. In DNA, the CDR3 is TGTGCCAGCAGCCCGGGGGGGCAGGGCCGCGGCTACACCTTC.

V gene TRBV5-1 combines with J gene TRBJ1-1; unclear D gene. In germline, CDR1 is SGHRS, CDR2 YFSETQ. V gave up 5 bases and J gave up 1 base, with 12 bases separating them. The CDR3 sequence is 14 residues long. For the CDR3, the DNA is TGCGCCAGCAGTGCCGGACTCTCGAACACTGAAGCTTTCTTT. Translating gives CASSAGLSNTEAFF.

The chain carries TRBV19 and TRBJ1-1; no firm D call. V lost 7 bases to trimming and J lost 1 base, with 10 bases between them. CDR3 length: 13 amino acids. Germline values: CDR1 LNHDA, CDR2 SQIVND (reference sequence). The CDR3 DNA sequence: TGTGCCAGTATCCGGGTCCCGAACACTGAAGCTTTCTTT. Amino acid sequence: CASIRVPNTEAFF.

The genes are TRBV11-2 and TRBJ1-3; D is uncertain. Germline V gene sequence: CDR1 SGHAT, CDR2 FQNNGV. The germline V and J ends were trimmed by 3 bases and 0 bases, with 6 bases remaining between them. The CDR3 totals 14 residues. Written as DNA, the CDR3 is TGTGCCAGCAGCTTTCAGAGCTCTGGAAACACCATATATTTT. This sequence encodes CASSFQSSGNTIYF.

The chain couples TRBV5-1 to TRBJ1-5, with D possibly matching TRBD1 (5 bases). The CDR3 consists of 13 residues. Per the germline V gene, CDR1 is SGHRS and CDR2 is YFSETQ. V lost 3 bases and J lost 7, with 11 bases in between. The CDR3 DNA is TGCGCCAGCAGCTGGATGGGGGACCAGCCCCAGCATTTT. Translation gives CASSWMGDQPQHF.

J is TRBJ2-7 and V is TRBV7-2; tentative D call: TRBD1 (6 bases). Looked up from germline, CDR1 is SGHTA and CDR2 is FQGNSA. The CDR3 has 14 residues. V lost 4 bases and J 0 bases, leaving 10 bases between the germline ends. For the CDR3, the DNA is TGTGCCAGCAGCTCTCAGGGGACCTCCTACGAGCAGTACTTC. Translation: CASSSQGTSYEQYF.

The rearrangement links TRBV7-9 to TRBJ2-3; a possible D gene is TRBD2 (5 bases). Germline-derived CDR1 and CDR2 are SEHNR and FQNEAQ (reference sequence). CDR3 length equals 16 residues. V lost 4 bases and J 1 base, leaving 15 bases between the germline ends. The DNA for the CDR3 is TGTGCCAGCAGCTCCCGGGGTGGCCCCGGCACAGATACGCAGTATTTT. This sequence encodes CASSSRGGPGTDTQYF.

The chain employs TRBV9 and TRBJ2-7, with D maybe TRBD1 (6 bases). With 0 bases removed from V and 6 bases from J, the gap between germline ends came to 16 bases. Germline V gene data show CDR1 as SGDLS and CDR2 as YYNGEE. This CDR3 comprises 15 residues. The CDR3, as DNA: TGTGCCAGCAGCGTAGGGGGGACAAAATCGGGCGAGCAGTACTTC. This translates into CASSVGGTKSGEQYF.